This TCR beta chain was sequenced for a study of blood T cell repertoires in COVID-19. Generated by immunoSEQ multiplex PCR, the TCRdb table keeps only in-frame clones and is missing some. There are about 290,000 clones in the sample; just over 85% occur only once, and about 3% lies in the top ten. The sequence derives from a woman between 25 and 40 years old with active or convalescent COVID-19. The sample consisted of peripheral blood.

CDR3 amino acids: CAISPTDRYNQPQHF. DNA for the CDR3: TGTGCCATCAGTCCCACGGACAGGTACAATCAGCCCCAGCATTTT. The chain recombines TRBV10-3 with TRBJ1-5; 7 bases are shared with TRBD1. The CDR3 runs 15 residues. Trimming took 5 bases from V and 3 from J; bases not matched to a gene: 7. Germline loops: CDR1 ENHRY, CDR2 SYGVKD.